The rows below give T cell receptor beta chains drawn from one sample of a study of memory B cells and T cells in multiple sclerosis. Their antigen targets remain unknown. Produced via immunoSEQ multiplex PCR; TCRdb's table is partial and in-frame only. The sample consists of roughly 45,000 clones, about 80% of them appearing once. Sequenced: PBMCs from blood kept in culture. Receptors were obtained from a human donor with multiple sclerosis. The CDR3 runs from the conserved cysteine through the conserved F or W. Each record gives: D gene, clone size, V gene, J gene, CDR3 DNA, CDR3 protein. D genes are given only for firm matches. The size field is filled for only some rows; it gives once, few, many or a size class.

.	.	TRBV6-1	TRBJ1-1	TGTGCCAGCAGTGAGATGAACACTGAAGCTTTCTTT	CASSEMNTEAFF
TRBD1	.	TRBV5-1	TRBJ2-7	TGCGCCAGCAGCTTGGAACAGGGGGCGGCCTACGAGCAGTACTTC	CASSLEQGAAYEQYF
.	.	TRBV6-5	TRBJ2-2	TGTGCCAGCAGCCCTGTGGGGGCGAACACCGGGGAGCTGTTTTTT	CASSPVGANTGELFF
.	once	TRBV5-4	TRBJ1-2	TGTGCCAGCAGCTTGACTCCAACCTATGGCTACACCTTC	CASSLTPTYGYTF
TRBD2	.	TRBV7-3	TRBJ2-1	TGTGCCAGCAGCTTCTACCTAGCGGGGGAGGGGGAGCAGTTCTTC	CASSFYLAGEGEQFF
.	.	TRBV10-3	TRBJ1-3	TGTGCCATCAGCGCGGGGGGCGGTGGAAACACCATATATTTT	CAISAGGGGNTIYF
TRBD1	.	TRBV30	TRBJ1-3	TGTGCCTGGAGGGGGACAGGGGGCTCTGGAAACACCATATATTTT	CAWRGTGGSGNTIYF
.	.	TRBV30	TRBJ2-7	TGTGCCTGGATGGGCAAAGCTGGCGAGCAGTACTTC	CAWMGKAGEQYF
.	.	TRBV25-1	TRBJ1-4	TGTGCCAGCAGTGGTCAGGGGATGGGAGAAAAACTGTTTTTT	CASSGQGMGEKLFF
TRBD1	.	TRBV13	TRBJ1-2	TGTGCCAGCAGCCCCCCCGGGACAGGACCCGGCTACACCTTC	CASSPPGTGPGYTF
TRBD2	.	TRBV7-2	TRBJ2-1	TGTGCCAGCAGCTTAAGCGGGGGATTCGATGGTCAGTTCTTC	CASSLSGGFDGQFF
.	.	TRBV11-2	TRBJ1-1	TGTGCCAGCAGTTTCGGACACGGCACTGAAGCTTTCTTT	CASSFGHGTEAFF
.	.	TRBV7-8	TRBJ2-7	TGTGCCAGCAGCTTAGTGGGACCATACGAGCAGTACTTC	CASSLVGPYEQYF
.	.	TRBV11-2	TRBJ1-2	TGTGCCAGCAGCCCGGTCGGGGGGGCTAGTGGCTACACCTTC	CASSPVGGASGYTF
TRBD2	.	TRBV5-1	TRBJ2-1	TGCGCCAGCAGCATTGGACTAGCGGGGGGGCTGGTGGATGAGCAGTTCTTC	CASSIGLAGGLVDEQFF
.	.	TRBV9	TRBJ1-3	TGTGCCAGCAGCGTAGGGACAGCAAACTCTGGAAACACCATATATTTT	CASSVGTANSGNTIYF
.	.	TRBV7-9	TRBJ1-5	TGTGCCAGCAGCTTTAGCGGGGCTTCCAATCAGCCCCAGCATTTT	CASSFSGASNQPQHF
.	.	TRBV27	TRBJ1-1	TGTGCCAGCAGTTTAGGTAGGAACACTGAAGCTTTCTTT	CASSLGRNTEAFF
TRBD1	.	TRBV6-5	TRBJ1-3	TGTGCCAGCAGTTACGCGAGGGACAGGGAGGACACCATATATTTT	CASSYARDREDTIYF
TRBD1	.	TRBV11-2	TRBJ1-1	TGTGCCAGCAGCCCCACAGGGGGCGTAGCTTTCTTT	CASSPTGGVAFF
.	.	TRBV7-6	TRBJ2-6	TGTGCCAGCAGCTTCGGAGGGTCTGGGGCCAACGTCCTGACTTTC	CASSFGGSGANVLTF
TRBD1	once	TRBV29-1	TRBJ2-7	TGCAGCGTTCGGGACAGGGATTCCTACGAGCAGTACTTC	CSVRDRDSYEQYF
.	.	TRBV2	TRBJ2-7	TGTGCCAGCAGTGTCTTGGGCAAGTCTCACGAGCAGTACTTC	CASSVLGKSHEQYF
.	.	TRBV11-3	TRBJ2-7	TGTGCCAGCAGCTTGGAACTATCCGAGCAGTACTTC	CASSLELSEQYF
TRBD1	.	TRBV5-6	TRBJ1-2	TGTGCCAGCAGCTTGGGACAGGGGGCCTATGGCTACACCTTC	CASSLGQGAYGYTF
TRBD2	.	TRBV27	TRBJ2-5	TGTGCCAGCAGTTTGGACCTAGCGGCACAAGAGACCCAGTACTTC	CASSLDLAAQETQYF
.	.	TRBV29-1	TRBJ1-3	TGCAGCGTTGATCTAACGGGGTCCGGAAACACCATATATTTT	CSVDLTGSGNTIYF
.	.	TRBV6-6	TRBJ1-6	TGTGCCAGCAGTTACTCGAGGGTCTCCTATAATTCACCCCTCCACTTT	CASSYSRVSYNSPLHF
TRBD1	.	TRBV10-3	TRBJ1-1	TGTGCCATCAGTTTAGCGGGACAGGGGAAGGCTGAAGCTTTCTTT	CAISLAGQGKAEAFF